These T cell receptor beta chains were read from a single sample in a study of human T cells and chemical hapten exposure. One entry per CDR3 protein results from TCRdb running MiXCR on the RACE reads. The profile shows fewer than 400,000 distinct CDR3 sequences, under 9% of them singletons. This sample comprised whole blood, obtained in connection with sensitization to the hapten diphenylcyclopropenone (DPC). The receptors were sampled from a woman aged 18-30 years with alopecia areata. Some clones in this sample may be carry-over from other donors' samples. Both conserved end residues are part of each CDR3. The order of the fields is V gene, J gene, CDR3 protein.

v_call: TRBV4-3
j_call: TRBJ2-7
cdr3_aa: CASSQDISDSSYEQYF

v_call: TRBV7-8
j_call: TRBJ1-4
cdr3_aa: CASRRQLSTNEKLFF

v_call: TRBV20-1
j_call: TRBJ1-1
cdr3_aa: CSARDAGRNTEAFF

v_call: TRBV12-3/TRBV12-4
j_call: TRBJ2-5
cdr3_aa: CASSSYSAYQETQYF

v_call: TRBV4-2
j_call: TRBJ2-7
cdr3_aa: CASSPLRGVSYEQYF

v_call: TRBV12-3/TRBV12-4
j_call: TRBJ1-2
cdr3_aa: CASSSSGRGVYGYTF

v_call: TRBV11-2
j_call: TRBJ2-5
cdr3_aa: CASSLALAVPFRGQYF

v_call: TRBV9
j_call: TRBJ2-3
cdr3_aa: CASSVTASTDTQYF

v_call: TRBV6-5
j_call: TRBJ1-1
cdr3_aa: CASSLGTGGEAFF

v_call: TRBV6-2/TRBV6-3
j_call: TRBJ2-2
cdr3_aa: CASRSSGTSGTGELFF

v_call: TRBV27
j_call: TRBJ2-3
cdr3_aa: CASSSPGLAGKDTQYF

v_call: TRBV12-3/TRBV12-4
j_call: TRBJ1-2
cdr3_aa: CASSRNQIYGYTF

v_call: TRBV27
j_call: TRBJ2-1
cdr3_aa: CASSPYRAGAIYNEQFF

v_call: TRBV4-3
j_call: TRBJ2-1
cdr3_aa: CASSQEASGVGEQFF

v_call: TRBV10-3
j_call: TRBJ1-4
cdr3_aa: CAISSGAPATNEKLFF

v_call: TRBV18
j_call: TRBJ2-5
cdr3_aa: CASSPWDSEETQYF

v_call: TRBV12-3/TRBV12-4
j_call: TRBJ2-3
cdr3_aa: CASSWAGVPDTQYF

v_call: TRBV12-3/TRBV12-4
j_call: TRBJ1-5
cdr3_aa: CASSQGSDQPQHF

v_call: TRBV5-6
j_call: TRBJ2-7
cdr3_aa: CASSFVGWNYEQYF

v_call: TRBV13
j_call: TRBJ2-3
cdr3_aa: CASSSTALVDTQYF

v_call: TRBV6-2/TRBV6-3
j_call: TRBJ2-1
cdr3_aa: CASSLTGEEEFF

v_call: TRBV7-2
j_call: TRBJ2-5
cdr3_aa: CASSGGLFKETQYF

v_call: TRBV7-2
j_call: TRBJ2-5
cdr3_aa: CASSPRTSQEETQYF

v_call: TRBV7-8
j_call: TRBJ1-5
cdr3_aa: CASSLARAPQPQHF

v_call: TRBV7-3
j_call: TRBJ1-1
cdr3_aa: CASSPGQGAPPEAFF

v_call: TRBV2
j_call: TRBJ2-2
cdr3_aa: CASSEVGGLGTGELFF

v_call: TRBV7-2
j_call: TRBJ2-1
cdr3_aa: CASSRPSAGATLAAYNEQFF

v_call: TRBV20-1
j_call: TRBJ1-1
cdr3_aa: CSARESDRGGTEAFF

v_call: TRBV14
j_call: TRBJ2-1
cdr3_aa: CASSQDPGRTSYNEQFF

v_call: TRBV6-2/TRBV6-3
j_call: TRBJ1-2
cdr3_aa: CASSSPPSAENGYTF

v_call: TRBV20-1
j_call: TRBJ2-3
cdr3_aa: CSARPSRVGGEQYF

v_call: TRBV4-1
j_call: TRBJ2-4
cdr3_aa: CASSLAREGDIQYF

v_call: TRBV5-6
j_call: TRBJ1-1
cdr3_aa: CASSLVRAGGEAFF

v_call: TRBV4-3
j_call: TRBJ2-1
cdr3_aa: CASSQELAGGPYEQFF

v_call: TRBV6-6
j_call: TRBJ2-3
cdr3_aa: CASSSSPDTQYF

v_call: TRBV12-3/TRBV12-4
j_call: TRBJ1-2
cdr3_aa: CASSPDRRNYGYTF

v_call: TRBV6-2/TRBV6-3
j_call: TRBJ1-2
cdr3_aa: CASRGTGGSGYTF

v_call: TRBV6-5
j_call: TRBJ2-7
cdr3_aa: CASSYQLSYEQYF

v_call: TRBV20-1
j_call: TRBJ2-7
cdr3_aa: CSAGRAGGGEQYF

v_call: TRBV6-2/TRBV6-3
j_call: TRBJ2-7
cdr3_aa: CASSYLYEQYF

v_call: TRBV12-3/TRBV12-4
j_call: TRBJ2-4
cdr3_aa: CASSPRGGGNIQYF